The 27 T cell receptor beta chains listed next were all sequenced from one sample in a study of T cells in women clearing cervical HPV infection. Clones were sequenced by immunoSEQ multiplex PCR, and TCRdb holds only the in-frame ones, with some missing. Seen in this sample are 20,000 to 25,000 clones; the ten most common clones hold about 9.1%. Input material: blood buffy coat. These receptors all stem from a woman aged 18 to 75 with a cervical HPV16 infection that either progressed to CIN3+ or cleared (not recorded which).

Comment on this clone: The CDR3 end is not reached by the read, which stops 3 residues before it; the germline J gene fills it in. This chain uses TRBV20-1 with TRBJ1-2; D might be TRBD1 (5 bases). Germline V lookup: CDR1 DFQATT, CDR2 SNEGSKA (reference sequence). Trimming took 0 bases from V and 6 from J, leaving 14 bases between them. The CDR3 runs to 14 residues. The CDR3 is CSARDRNRINGYTF. The sequenced CDR3 bases are TGCAGTGCTAGAGATAGGAACAGGATAAATGGC.

On this clone: With the read ending 3 residues before the CDR3 end, the germline J gene is used to fill in that end. The V gene is TRBV6-4, the J gene TRBJ1-1, with D possibly being TRBD1 (6 bases). Germline V gene sequence: CDR1 MRHNA, CDR2 SNTAGT. V was pared by 4 bases and J by 4 bases, with 10 bases between. This CDR3 region has 13 residues. CDR3 protein: CASSGGQGTEAFF. The part of the CDR3 DNA that was read is TGTGCCAGCAGTGGGGGGCAGGGCACTGAA.

Note on this clone: The read is 3 residues too short to cover the CDR3 end, so that end is filled in from the germline J gene. The genes are TRBV7-6 and TRBJ2-7; a weak D match, TRBD2 (7 bases). Trimming left V 7 bases short and J 4 bases short, with 20 bases between. Germline loops: CDR1 SGHVS, CDR2 FNYEAQ. The CDR3 extends over 15 amino acids. CDR3 DNA, as far as it was read: TGTGCCAGCATCCCCTGGGACACCGGGGGGTACGAG. Protein product: CASIPWDTGGYE. The CDR3 as a whole reads CASIPWDTGGYEQYF.

To note about this clone: The read ends 3 residues before the CDR3 terminus; that terminus is restored from the germline J gene. J is TRBJ2-3 and V is TRBV29-1; 10 nucleotides align to TRBD2. The germline CDR1 and CDR2 sequences are SQVTM and ANQGSEA. J gave up 2 bases and V 4 bases, and 15 bases lay outside the gene matches. The CDR3 loop spans 18 amino acids. CDR3 DNA, as far as it was read: TGCAGCGTTGGTCCTTCGGGATTGCTAGCGGGGGACACAGATACG. Its protein product is CSVGPSGLLAGDTDT. The complete CDR3 sequence is CSVGPSGLLAGDTDTQYF.

CDR3 DNA (partial): TGTGCCAGCAGCCCCCACCAGGGGGGAACAGATACG. Its protein product is CASSPHQGGTDT. The whole CDR3 sequence is CASSPHQGGTDTQYF. The chain is built from TRBV5-5 and TRBJ2-3, with D possibly matching TRBD1 (7 bases). With the read ending 3 residues before the CDR3 end, the germline J gene is used to fill in that end. The germline V gene encodes CDR1 SGHKS and CDR2 YYEKEE (reference sequence). This CDR3 comprises 15 residues. V was cut by 4 bases and J by 3 bases, with 15 bases left in between. The full variable domain, its missing parts supplied by reference TRBV5-5 and TRBJ2-3, is DAGVTQSPTHLIKTRGQQVTLRCSPISGHKSVSWYQQVLGQGPQFIFQYYEKEERGRGNFPDRFSARQFPNYSSELNVNALLLGDSALYLCASSPHQGGTDTQYFGPGTRLTVL.

In regard to this clone: The read halts 3 residues ahead of the CDR3 end, with the missing end drawn from the germline J gene. J is TRBJ2-1 and V is TRBV19, with D perhaps TRBD1 (6 bases). Germline V gene data show CDR1 as LNHDA and CDR2 as SQIVND (reference sequence). Trimming removed 5 bases at V and 7 bases at J, with 9 bases between. This CDR3 is 12 amino acids long. This CDR3 reads CASSLGTNEQFF. The CDR3 DNA, read in part, is TGTGCCAGTAGTCTTGGGACAAATGAG. The full variable domain, its missing parts supplied by reference TRBV19 and TRBJ2-1, is DGGITQSPKYLFRKEGQNVTLSCEQNLNHDAMYWYRQDPGQGLRLIYYSQIVNDFQKGDIAEGYSVSREKKESFPLTVTSAQKNPTAFYLCASSLGTNEQFFGPGTRLTVL.

On this clone itself: The read is 3 residues too short to cover the CDR3 end, so that end is filled in from the germline J gene. The gene calls are TRBV7-9 and TRBJ1-4; 7 positions match TRBD1. V was clipped by 3 bases and J by 4 bases; unmatched bases: 2. Germline V gene lookup returns CDR1 SEHNR and CDR2 FQNEAQ (reference sequence). CDR3 length: 14 amino acids. The CDR3 sequence is CASSFTGVNEKLFF. CDR3 bases read: TGTGCCAGCAGCTTCACAGGGGTTAATGAAAAA.

Remarks on this clone: The read halts 3 residues ahead of the CDR3 end, with the missing end drawn from the germline J gene. V and J are TRBV19 and TRBJ1-5; D is undetermined. Germline V gives CDR1 LNHDA, CDR2 SQIVND (reference sequence). The V and J ends lost 7 bases and 1 base respectively, with 17 bases between them. The CDR3 is 16 amino acids. The sequenced CDR3 bases are TGTGCCAGTAAGGGCGGGAATAGAGGAAGCAATCAGCCC. Its translation: CASKGGNRGSNQP. The full CDR3 sequence reads CASKGGNRGSNQPQHF.

A note on this clone: The read comes to an end 3 residues before the CDR3 does, leaving the germline J gene to fill in the end. This chain connects TRBV19 to TRBJ1-2, with 9 bases lining up with TRBD1. The CDR3 consists of 13 residues. The germline V gene has CDR1 LNHDA and CDR2 SQIVND (reference sequence). J gave up 4 bases and V 3 bases, and 0 bases lay outside the gene matches. The sequenced CDR3 bases are TGTGCCAGTAGTATGGGACAGGGCTATGGC. This codes for CASSMGQGYG. The complete CDR3 reads CASSMGQGYGYTF.

Concerning this clone: The sequenced fragment ends 3 residues before the CDR3 boundary, so the rest is inferred from the germline J gene. The rearrangement joins TRBV6-2 or TRBV6-3 to TRBJ2-7; D uncertain. CDR3 length: 13 amino acids. Trimming removed 6 bases from V and 2 bases from J, with 11 bases in between. From germline, CDR1 is MNHEY and CDR2 SVGEGT. The DNA read from the CDR3 is TGTGCCAGCAGCCGGGTTGAAACCTACGAG. It is translated as CASSRVETYE. The CDR3 as a whole reads CASSRVETYEQYF.

With respect to this clone: The read ends 3 residues before the CDR3 terminus; that terminus is restored from the germline J gene. This chain uses TRBV20-1 with TRBJ2-7; D tentatively reads TRBD1 or TRBD2 (5 bases each). V was pared by 0 bases and J by 5 bases, with 17 bases between. The CDR3 consists of 15 residues. The germline V gene has CDR1 DFQATT and CDR2 SNEGSKA (reference sequence). The sequenced CDR3 bases are TGCAGTGCTAGAGATAGAGGGAGTAGGGGCGACGAG. Translating it yields CSARDRGSRGDE. The entire CDR3 sequence reads CSARDRGSRGDEQYF.

About this clone: The sequence runs out 3 residues before the end of the CDR3; the remainder is reconstructed from the germline J gene. The chain recombines TRBV10-3 with TRBJ2-7; 10 positions match TRBD1. J gave up 0 bases and V 8 bases, and 1 base lay outside the gene matches. The CDR3 is made up of 13 amino acids. Germline V gives CDR1 ENHRY, CDR2 SYGVKD. CDR3 DNA, as far as it was read: TGTGCCATCCGGACAGGGGGCTCCTACGAG. Residues: CAIRTGGSYE. From start to end, the CDR3 is CAIRTGGSYEQYF.

CDR3 loop: CASSQSGAGVNYEQYF. CDR3 bases read: TGTGCCAGCAGCCAGAGCGGGGCAGGTGTAAACTACGAG. J is TRBJ2-7 and V is TRBV6-2 or TRBV6-3; 7 bases agree with TRBD2. The CDR3 is cut off 3 residues early in the read; its end comes from the germline J gene. This CDR3 spans 16 amino acids. V shed 6 bases, J shed 3 bases, and the junction held 14 bases outside the gene matches. CDR1 is MNHEY and CDR2 is SVGEGT in the germline V gene.

Concerning this clone itself: Read data end 3 residues before the CDR3 end; the end is taken from the germline J gene. The V gene is TRBV7-2, the J gene TRBJ1-1, with a possible D match to TRBD1 (5 bases). The V and J ends lost 1 base and 1 base respectively, with 7 bases between them. The CDR3 runs 14 residues. CDR1 is SGHTA, CDR2 FQGNSA, per germline. The CDR3: CASSLVGGNTEAFF. Incomplete CDR3 DNA: TGTGCCAGCAGCTTAGTGGGGGGGAACACTGAA.

As regards this clone: The sequenced fragment ends 3 residues before the CDR3 boundary, so the rest is inferred from the germline J gene. The gene calls are TRBV5-4 and TRBJ1-6; no firm D call. The CDR3 runs to 15 residues. V was clipped by 6 bases and J by 7 bases, with 17 bases between them. Germline V CDR1 and CDR2: SGHNT, YYREEE (reference sequence). CDR3 residues: CASTRRAGGNSPLHF. Partial CDR3 DNA: TGTGCCAGCACCCGGAGGGCCGGTGGGAATTCACCC.

Remarks on this clone: The DNA ends 3 residues before the CDR3 does, and the rest of the CDR3 is filled in from the germline J gene. This chain joins TRBV29-1 and TRBJ2-2; tentative D call: TRBD2 (5 bases). Trimming shortened V by 4 bases and J by 0 bases, and 9 bases separated the two germline ends. The CDR3 contains 14 residues. From germline, CDR1 is SQVTM and CDR2 ANQGSEA. The CDR3 is CSVVRGPNTGELFF. The covered CDR3 bases are TGCAGCGTTGTTCGGGGTCCGAACACCGGGGAG.

A note on this clone: Read data end 3 residues before the CDR3 end; the end is taken from the germline J gene. The rearrangement uses TRBV10-1 and TRBJ2-5; D perhaps matches TRBD1 (7 bases). Trimming stripped 9 bases from V and 2 bases from J, with 19 bases between. The germline CDR1 and CDR2 sequences are WNHNN and SYGVQD (reference sequence). CDR3 size: 15 residues. Incomplete CDR3 DNA: TGCGCCAGGGGGGGTCACAGGGGTGGGCAAGAGACC. It specifies CARGGHRGGQET. The entire CDR3 reads CARGGHRGGQETQYF.

A remark on this clone: Read sequence stops 3 residues before the CDR3 end, and the germline J gene provides the missing end. The chain links TRBV5-1 to TRBJ2-7; the match to TRBD2 covers 10 bases. The junction had 2 bases not matched to a gene; V was cut back by 3 bases and J by 2 bases. The CDR3 runs 14 residues. CDR1 SGHRS and CDR2 YFSETQ come from the germline V gene. The CDR3 region is CASSSSGGPYEQYF. The covered CDR3 bases are TGCGCCAGCAGCTCTAGCGGGGGTCCCTACGAG. Using reference TRBV5-1 and TRBJ2-7 for the parts outside the CDR3, the full variable domain is KAGVTQTPRYLIKTRGQQVTLSCSPISGHRSVSWYQQTPGQGLQFLFEYFSETQRNKGNFPGRFSGRQFSNSRSEMNVSTLELGDSALYLCASSSSGGPYEQYFGPGTRLTVT.

Turning to this clone: This sample includes further DNA sequences coding for the same CDR3. This CDR3 is CASSPTVSNYGYTF. The sequenced part of the CDR3 DNA is TGTGCCAGTAGCCCCACGGTATCTAACTATGGC. This chain joins TRBV19 and TRBJ1-2; D not certain. The read finishes 3 residues shy of the CDR3 end, and the germline J gene is used to complete it. V was pared by 6 bases and J by 0 bases, with 11 bases between. The germline V gene has CDR1 LNHDA and CDR2 SQIVND (reference sequence). The CDR3 contains 14 residues.

Concerning this clone itself: The read comes to an end 3 residues before the CDR3 does, leaving the germline J gene to fill in the end. The chain recombines TRBV29-1 with TRBJ2-1; D is perhaps TRBD1 (6 bases). The CDR3 runs 16 residues. CDR1 and CDR2 (germline): SQVTM, ANQGSEA. Trimming took 5 bases from V and 5 from J, leaving 22 bases between them. CDR3 residues: CSVPIHRAWADNEQFF. Incomplete CDR3 DNA: TGCAGCGTTCCCATCCACAGGGCCTGGGCAGACAATGAG.

Concerning this clone itself: The read is 3 residues too short to cover the CDR3 end, so that end is filled in from the germline J gene. This chain links TRBV20-1 with TRBJ1-1; D is unclear. The germline gives CDR1 DFQATT, CDR2 SNEGSKA (reference sequence). V shed 3 bases and J shed 0 bases, with 11 bases lying between them. The CDR3 is made up of 14 amino acids. Incomplete CDR3 DNA: TGCAGTGCTAGTGGGTGGGCCATGAACACTGAA. Protein product: CSASGWAMNTE. Given in full, the CDR3 is CSASGWAMNTEAFF.

Remarks on this clone: From the germline J gene comes the end of the CDR3, since the read stops 3 residues before it. The genes are TRBV6-1 and TRBJ1-1; D remains ambiguous. Looked up from germline, CDR1 is MNHNS and CDR2 is SASEGT. This CDR3 has 14 amino acids. V lost 3 bases to trimming and J lost 0 bases, with 8 bases between them. The CDR3 region is CASSDPTVNTEAFF. CDR3 DNA, as far as it was read: TGTGCCAGCAGTGACCCCACGGTGAACACTGAA.

A note on this clone: Read data end 3 residues before the CDR3 end; the end is taken from the germline J gene. The V call is TRBV29-1, the J call TRBJ2-1; TRBD1 agrees at 10 bases. CDR1 is SQVTM and CDR2 is ANQGSEA in the germline V gene. The CDR3 is made up of 17 amino acids. Unmatched junction bases numbered 10, after V lost 4 bases and J lost 1 base. The sequenced part of the CDR3 DNA is TGCAGCGTTGGGGGACAGGGGTCAGGGATGTCCTACAATGAG. The encoded protein is CSVGGQGSGMSYNE. The CDR3 in its entirety is CSVGGQGSGMSYNEQFF.

Measured by frequency, this clone is medium-sized. Read coverage stops 3 residues before the CDR3 terminus; the germline J gene supplies the remainder. The chain couples TRBV2 to TRBJ2-5; D is unclear. The V end was cut by 1 base, the J end by 1 base, with 10 bases between. This CDR3 contains 15 residues. Per the germline V gene, CDR1 is SNHLY and CDR2 is FYNNEI. The CDR3 is CASSEGLTPQETQYF. The CDR3 bases that were read are TGTGCCAGCAGTGAAGGGCTTACCCCCCAAGAGACC.

Comment on this clone: Read data end 3 residues before the CDR3 end; the end is taken from the germline J gene. The chain combines TRBV7-6 with TRBJ2-2; D may be TRBD1 (5 bases). V lost 5 bases, J lost 7 bases, and 8 bases lay in between. The CDR3 totals 12 residues. In germline, CDR1 is SGHVS, CDR2 FNYEAQ. CDR3 sequence: CASSTTVGELFF. The CDR3 bases that were read are TGTGCCAGCAGCACGACAGTCGGGGAG.

The CDR3 DNA, read in part, is TGCGCCAGCAGCGGGACTAGCACAGATACG. Translating it yields CASSGTSTDT. The whole CDR3 protein reads CASSGTSTDTQYF. The V gene is TRBV5-1, the J gene TRBJ2-3; TRBD2 is a possible D gene (6 bases). The CDR3 extends 3 residues past the end of the read, so its final part is completed from the germline J gene. Trimming pared 4 bases from V and 0 bases from J, leaving 6 bases between. The germline CDR1 and CDR2 sequences are SGHRS and YFSETQ. The CDR3 loop spans 13 amino acids.

Concerning this clone: The CDR3 end falls 3 residues outside the read, so it is completed with the germline J gene. This sequence joins TRBV18 and TRBJ1-2, with 11 nucleotides matching TRBD1. CDR3 length equals 15 residues. Germline V gene sequence: CDR1 KGHSH, CDR2 LQKENI. The chain's CDR3 is CASSPSSGQGENYTF. Partial CDR3 DNA: TGTGCCAGCTCACCCTCCTCGGGACAGGGGGAAAAC.